The 21 T cell receptor beta chains reported below all come from one sample, sequenced in a study of T cells in Graves' hyperthyroidism and ophthalmopathy. The source material, RNA transcripts, was used to amplify TCR beta CDR3 regions. The HTBI primer set drove a first-round RT-PCR of the TCR CDR3. TCRdb redid the calling of the multiplex PCR reads with MiXCR, one entry per CDR3 protein. Here the sample spans over 700,000 distinct CDR3 sequences, 35% to 45% being singletons. The sample comprised blood. The receptors shown here come from a man younger than 35 with Graves' hyperthyroidism.

This chain connects TRBV7-2 to TRBJ1-5, with D unresolved. Trimming left V 1 base short and J 6 bases short, with 10 bases between. Germline V gene lookup returns CDR1 SGHTA and CDR2 FQGNSA. The CDR3 runs 14 residues. The CDR3 protein is CASSLGGPFQPQHF. As DNA, the CDR3 is TGTGCCAGCAGCTTAGGAGGCCCTTTTCAGCCCCAGCATTTT.

This clonotype was counted ten times or more. The chain joins TRBV20-1 to TRBJ1-1, with D unresolved. The CDR3 totals 12 residues. Germline CDR1 DFQATT, CDR2 SNEGSKA (reference sequence). Trimming pared 4 bases from V and 0 bases from J, leaving 6 bases between. CDR3 DNA sequence: TGCAGTGCTAAGAGGATGAACACTGAAGCTTTCTTT. Its translation: CSAKRMNTEAFF.

There are a few counts of this clonotype. The chain combines TRBV6-5 with TRBJ2-5, with 14 bases identical to TRBD2. This CDR3 region has 16 residues. V was clipped by 4 bases and J by 2 bases; unmatched bases: 3. Per the germline V gene, CDR1 is MNHEY and CDR2 is SVGAGI. The DNA for the CDR3 is TGTGCCAGCAGTTTAAGACTAGCGGGGGGGCAAGAGACCCAGTACTTC. Translated, it gives CASSLRLAGGQETQYF.

This clonotype was recorded many times. The genes are TRBV9 and TRBJ1-5; no definite D call. V lost 0 bases and J lost 0, with 7 bases in between. CDR1 is SGDLS and CDR2 is YYNGEE in the germline V gene. This CDR3 spans 15 amino acids. This CDR3 is CASSVDPVSNQPQHF. CDR3 bases: TGTGCCAGCAGCGTAGATCCAGTTAGCAATCAGCCCCAGCATTTT. The full variable domain, with the rest looked up from reference TRBV9 and TRBJ1-5, is DSGVTQTPKHLITATGQRVTLRCSPRSGDLSVYWYQQSLDQGLQFLIQYYNGEERAKGNILERFSAQQFPDLHSELNLSSLELGDSALYFCASSVDPVSNQPQHFGDGTRLSIL.

This clonotype was observed a few times. The chain links TRBV3-1 to TRBJ2-7; D gene uncertain. CDR3 length equals 12 residues. Trimming pared 2 bases from V and 5 bases from J, leaving 7 bases between. Per the germline V gene, CDR1 is LGHDT and CDR2 is YNNKEL (reference sequence). The CDR3 bases are TGTGCCAGCAGCCAAATAAGGCACGAGCAGTACTTC. This encodes CASSQIRHEQYF.

The chain is built from TRBV20-1 and TRBJ2-5; D is ambiguous. V was cut by 3 bases and J by 3 bases, with 17 bases left in between. In germline, CDR1 is DFQATT, CDR2 SNEGSKA (reference sequence). The length of the CDR3 is 15 residues. The CDR3: CSASSPLQTKETQYF. CDR3 coding DNA: TGCAGTGCTAGTTCCCCACTGCAGACCAAAGAGACCCAGTACTTC.

This clonotype was detected many times. V is TRBV20-1 and J is TRBJ2-7; 12 bases match TRBD2. Germline V gives CDR1 DFQATT, CDR2 SNEGSKA (reference sequence). With 6 bases clipped from V and 2 bases from J, the junction kept 5 bases outside the gene matches. The CDR3 covers 14 residues. This CDR3 is CSAILAGGAYEQYF. The CDR3, as DNA: TGCAGTGCCATACTAGCGGGGGGAGCCTACGAGCAGTACTTC.

This chain links TRBV29-1 with TRBJ2-5; D is perhaps TRBD1 (6 bases). This CDR3 has 13 amino acids. In germline, CDR1 is SQVTM, CDR2 ANQGSEA. The DNA for the CDR3 is TGCAGTCTAAACCGGGACATGAGGGAGACCCAGTACTTC. It yields the protein CSLNRDMRETQYF. The full variable domain, its missing parts supplied by reference TRBV29-1 and TRBJ2-5, is SAVISQKPSRDICQRGTSLTIQCQVDSQVTMMFWYRQQPGQSLTLIATANQGSEATYESGFVIDKFPISRPNLTFSTLTVSNMSPEDSSIYLCSLNRDMRETQYFGPGTRLLVL.

Concerning this clonotype: A much bigger clone sits one base away, suggesting this may be a read error. In nucleotides, the CDR3 is TGTGCCAGCGGCTTAGCACACAGTCGGGCCAATCAGCCCCAGCATTTT. Protein: CASGLAHSRANQPQHF. The chain recombines TRBV7-9 with TRBJ1-5; no firm D call. Germline V gives CDR1 SEHNR, CDR2 FQNEAQ (reference sequence). This CDR3 has 16 amino acids.

This clonotype was found a few times. The chain joins TRBV7-9 to TRBJ2-2; 10 positions match TRBD1. Germline V CDR1 and CDR2: SEHNR, FQNEAQ (reference sequence). The V and J ends lost 5 bases and 5 bases, in that order; junction bases with no gene match: 8. This CDR3 contains 16 residues. The CDR3 loop is CASSTDRGRVTGELFF. The CDR3, as DNA: TGTGCCAGCAGCACCGACAGGGGGCGCGTGACCGGGGAGCTGTTTTTT.

This clonotype was observed a few times. The chain joins TRBV6-5 to TRBJ1-1; tentatively, D is TRBD1 (5 bases). Trimming pared 6 bases from V and 0 bases from J, leaving 11 bases between. Per germline, CDR1 MNHEY and CDR2 SVGAGI. This CDR3 comprises 14 residues. The CDR3 loop reads CASRTDKLNTEAFF. CDR3 bases: TGTGCCAGCAGGACAGACAAGCTGAACACTGAAGCTTTCTTT.

As to this clonotype: A much larger clone lies one base from this, so it may be a read error. The chain employs TRBV29-1 and TRBJ2-7; D is perhaps TRBD1 or TRBD2 (5 bases each). Trimming cost V 6 bases and J 2 bases, with 11 bases left between them. Germline CDR1 is SQVTM and CDR2 is ANQGSEA. The CDR3 length is 12 residues. Here the CDR3 reads CSVTGTTYEQYF. In DNA, the CDR3 is TGCAGCGTCACCGGGACCACCTACGAGCAGTACTTC.

The chain employs TRBV5-1 and TRBJ2-2; the D is unclear. Germline V gives CDR1 SGHRS, CDR2 YFSETQ. Trimming left V 2 bases short and J 4 bases short, with 15 bases between. This CDR3 spans 16 amino acids. CDR3 region: CASSFIPGHITGELFF. CDR3 nucleotides: TGCGCCAGCAGCTTTATTCCGGGCCACATCACCGGGGAGCTGTTTTTT.

This clonotype was observed many times. DNA of the CDR3: TGTGCCACCAGCAGAGATGCCAGGGACGAGCAGTACTTC. This sequence encodes CATSRDARDEQYF. This chain joins TRBV15 and TRBJ2-7; possibly TRBD1 for D (5 bases). This CDR3 has 13 residues. Germline V gene sequence: CDR1 LNHNV, CDR2 YYDKDF (reference sequence). With 0 bases removed from V and 5 bases from J, the gap between germline ends came to 8 bases.

This chain connects TRBV6-5 to TRBJ1-3; D remains ambiguous. Germline lookup yields CDR1 MNHEY and CDR2 SVGAGI. Deletions cut 2 bases from V and 0 bases from J, with 8 bases between. CDR3 size: 15 residues. CDR3 nucleotide sequence: TGTGCCAGCAGTTACGACGGAACCTCTGGAAACACCATATATTTT. The encoded protein is CASSYDGTSGNTIYF.

This clonotype has at least ten counts. The CDR3 loop reads CASSSRDRAYGYTF. For the CDR3, the DNA is TGTGCCAGCAGTTCTCGGGACAGGGCCTATGGCTACACCTTC. The rearrangement links TRBV6-5 to TRBJ1-2; 9 bases are shared with TRBD1. From germline, CDR1 is MNHEY and CDR2 SVGAGI. With 4 bases clipped from V and 4 bases from J, the junction kept 4 bases outside the gene matches. The CDR3 is 14 amino acids.

On this clonotype itself: A single base separates this from a much larger clone, so it may be a read error. The rearrangement joins TRBV6-2 or TRBV6-3 to TRBJ1-5, with D tentatively TRBD1 (6 bases). The CDR3 contains 12 residues. Trimming shortened V by 7 bases and J by 6 bases, and 10 bases separated the two germline ends. The germline V gene has CDR1 MNHEY and CDR2 SVGEGT. The CDR3 nucleotides read TGTGCCAGCAAAACAGGGTTTCAGCCCCAGCATTTT. Protein sequence: CASKTGFQPQHF.

This rearrangement joins TRBV5-1 to TRBJ2-5; D gene ambiguous. V lost 4 bases and J lost 2, with 12 bases in between. CDR1 and CDR2 (germline): SGHRS, YFSETQ. This CDR3 is 14 amino acids long. CDR3 protein: CASSRTASQETQYF. In DNA form, the CDR3 reads TGCGCCAGCAGCAGAACGGCGAGTCAAGAGACCCAGTACTTC.

V is TRBV7-9 and J is TRBJ1-5, with a weak D call TRBD1 (5 bases). CDR1 and CDR2 from the germline V gene are SEHNR and FQNEAQ (reference sequence). V lost 5 bases and J lost 7, with 27 bases in between. The CDR3 covers 18 residues. CDR3 in amino acids: CASSLNERPHPWGQPQHF. The CDR3 DNA sequence: TGTGCCAGCAGCCTCAACGAGAGGCCTCATCCGTGGGGGCAGCCCCAGCATTTT.

In this sample, this clonotype turned up many times. The chain employs TRBV5-1 and TRBJ1-2; unclear D gene. With 5 bases removed from V and 8 bases from J, the gap between germline ends came to 19 bases. The CDR3 has 14 amino acids. CDR1 and CDR2 (germline): SGHRS, YFSETQ. The CDR3 region has the DNA TGCGCCAGCAGTTATCTTTCCACGTTGGACGGCTACACCTTC. It specifies CASSYLSTLDGYTF.

This rearrangement joins TRBV7-9 to TRBJ1-1, with D unresolved. The V gene lost 5 bases and the J gene lost 7 bases, with 14 bases spanning the gap. Germline V gene sequence: CDR1 SEHNR, CDR2 FQNEAQ (reference sequence). This CDR3 spans 13 amino acids. CDR3 nucleotide sequence: TGTGCCAGCAGCCTCTCGACACAAATTGAAGCTTTCTTT. It specifies CASSLSTQIEAFF.